The T cell receptor beta chain described here comes from a study of blood T cell repertoires in COVID-19. Study-wide background: There were acute and convalescent COVID-19 samples, and they came from the United States, Italy and Spain. PBMCs, B-cell-depleted T cells, or T cells provided the cDNA or gDNA that made up the material.

The CDR3 sequence is 15 residues long. Germline assignment: CDR1 SGHAT and CDR2 FQNNGV. J was trimmed by 6 bases and V by 2 bases; bases with no gene match: 7. The method was immunoSEQ multiplex PCR; TCRdb's version includes in-frame clones alone and lacks a portion of them. The sample lists 70,000 to 95,000 clones, 70% to 85% occurring once. The rearrangement links TRBV11-2 to TRBJ1-2, with TRBD1 identical over 9 bases. The TCR originated in a woman in her sixties or seventies with acute or convalescent COVID-19. The sequencing input was peripheral blood. CDR3 protein: CASSLPGQGINGYTF. DNA for the CDR3: TGTGCCAGCAGCTTACCGGGACAGGGTATTAATGGCTACACCTTC.